This TCR beta chain was captured in a study of T cell responses to AZD1222 COVID-19 vaccine. General study points: Every sample of the repertoires postdated the peak T cell response.

V trimming: 4 bases; J trimming: 1 base; junction bases outside the gene matches: 14. The germline gives CDR1 MNHNS, CDR2 SASEGT. This CDR3 contains 19 residues. For this clone: Its target is not known.

Assay used: immunoSEQ multiplex PCR; TCRdb lists only in-frame clones, some missing. The repertoire holds about 140,000 clones, with roughly 89% as singletons. The sample consisted of peripheral blood, taken on day 0 of AZD1222 vaccination. The rearrangement uses TRBV6-1 and TRBJ2-3; TRBD1 matches 10 bases. The clonotype comes from an adult in good health. Here the CDR3 DNA reads TGTGCCAGCAGTGGGCCCAGGGGACAGGGGATTTGGGGCACAGATACGCAGTATTTT. Residues: CASSGPRGQGIWGTDTQYF.